A single sample is the source of the 26 T cell receptor beta chains below, sequenced in a study of T cell responses to AZD1222 COVID-19 vaccine. Generated by immunoSEQ multiplex PCR, the TCRdb table keeps only in-frame clones and is missing some. Of tens of thousands of clones in the sample, approximately 90% are singletons; the top ten hold 6.5% to 9.5%. The sequences come from peripheral blood, collected 28 days after the second AZD1222 dose. The receptor source for this set is an adult who received the AZD1222 COVID-19 vaccine.

CDR3 amino acids: CASSGAISGNTIYF. The CDR3 DNA sequence: TGTGCCAGCAGTGGGGCGATCTCTGGAAACACCATATATTTT. The chain employs TRBV2 and TRBJ1-3; D gene unclear. This CDR3 comprises 14 residues. Between the trimmed V and J ends, which lost 4 bases and 0 bases, there was a span of 7 bases. Germline V lookup: CDR1 SNHLY, CDR2 FYNNEI. The variable domain in full, completed from reference TRBV2 and TRBJ1-3, reads EPEVTQTPSHQVTQMGQEVILRCVPISNHLYFYWYRQILGQKVEFLVSFYNNEISEKSEIFDDQFSVERPDGSNFTLKIRSTKLEDSAMYFCASSGAISGNTIYFGEGSWLTVV.

This rearrangement joins TRBV6-5 to TRBJ2-7, with 10 bases fitting TRBD1. The length of the CDR3 is 15 residues. CDR1 and CDR2 from the germline V gene are MNHEY and SVGAGI. After removal of 2 bases from V and 3 bases from J, the junction contained 4 bases not matched to a gene. The CDR3 sequence is CASSYQGTGDYEQYF. The CDR3 region has the DNA TGTGCCAGCAGTTACCAGGGGACAGGGGACTACGAGCAGTACTTC.

This clone appeared a few times. This chain uses TRBV3-1 (or the pseudogene TRBV3-2) with TRBJ1-3, with D unclear. Germline CDR1 reads LGHDT; CDR2 reads YNNKEL (reference sequence). The CDR3 runs to 13 residues. Trimming stripped 2 bases from V and 2 bases from J, with 4 bases between. This chain's CDR3 is CASSQPAGNTIYF. The CDR3 DNA is TGTGCCAGCAGCCAACCAGCTGGAAACACCATATATTTT.

The J gene is TRBJ2-7, the V gene TRBV7-7; 8 bases fit TRBD2. The germline CDR1 and CDR2 sequences are SSHAT and FNYEAQ (reference sequence). The length of the CDR3 is 16 residues. V shed 5 bases and J 7 bases; nucleotides not matched to a gene: 16. CDR3 DNA sequence: TGTGCCAGCAGCAACGGACTAGCTCAAGGGAGCTCGGAGCAGTACTTC. Translated, it gives CASSNGLAQGSSEQYF.

This rearrangement joins TRBV19 to TRBJ1-2; D remains ambiguous. V lost 7 bases and J 5 bases, leaving 11 bases between the germline ends. This CDR3 is 12 amino acids long. Germline V lookup: CDR1 LNHDA, CDR2 SQIVND (reference sequence). For the CDR3, the DNA is TGTGCCAGTACCCCCGACTGGTATGGCTACACCTTC. Translation: CASTPDWYGYTF.

The genes are TRBV5-1 and TRBJ1-4; a possible D gene is TRBD1 (5 bases). The germline V and J ends were trimmed by 0 bases and 2 bases, with 14 bases remaining between them. CDR3 length: 17 amino acids. From germline, CDR1 is SGHRS and CDR2 YFSETQ. CDR3: CASSLDRRHATNEKLFF. CDR3 sequence (DNA): TGCGCCAGCAGCTTGGACAGGCGACACGCGACTAATGAAAAACTGTTTTTT.

The CDR3 loop reads CASSLHHQPQHF. Here the CDR3 DNA reads TGTGCCAGCAGCTTGCACCATCAGCCCCAGCATTTT. The V gene is TRBV5-8, the J gene TRBJ1-5; no reliable D call. The CDR3 spans 12 residues. V lost 1 base, J lost 5 bases, and 4 bases lay in between. Germline V CDR1 and CDR2: SGHTS, YDEGEE.

V usage is TRBV28 and J usage is TRBJ1-2; D unresolved. Germline V gene data show CDR1 as MDHEN and CDR2 as SYDVKM. This CDR3 has 11 amino acids. V lost 2 bases and J 2 bases, leaving 0 bases between the germline ends. The chain's CDR3 is CASSLNYGYTF. CDR3 sequence (DNA): TGTGCCAGCAGTTTAAACTATGGCTACACCTTC.

This chain joins TRBV5-6 and TRBJ1-5, with a possible D match to TRBD1 (6 bases). This CDR3 spans 17 amino acids. Germline V gene sequence: CDR1 SGHDT, CDR2 YYEEEE. Deletions cut 1 base from V and 0 bases from J, with 14 bases between. CDR3 in DNA: TGTGCCAGCAGCTTGTCCAGGGGTTATGCTAGCAATCAGCCCCAGCATTTT. It codes for CASSLSRGYASNQPQHF.

CDR3 sequence reads: CASSLSPGTASNQPQHF. For the CDR3, the DNA is TGTGCCAGCAGTTTATCACCCGGGACAGCTAGCAATCAGCCCCAGCATTTT. The chain couples TRBV28 to TRBJ1-5; 7 bases fit TRBD1. The V and J ends lost 1 base and 0 bases, in that order; junction bases with no gene match: 6. The CDR3 length is 17 residues. The germline CDR1 and CDR2 sequences are MDHEN and SYDVKM.

The chain uses TRBV4-1 and TRBJ1-5; tentatively, D is TRBD1 (6 bases). V gave up 1 base and J gave up 6 bases, with 13 bases separating them. Per the germline V gene, CDR1 is MGHRA and CDR2 is YSYEKL. This CDR3 contains 15 residues. CDR3 loop: CASSQVRGSGQPQHF. In DNA form, the CDR3 reads TGCGCCAGCAGCCAAGTCAGGGGATCGGGTCAGCCCCAGCATTTT.

The genes are TRBV12-5 and TRBJ2-5, with 7 bases identical to TRBD1. The CDR3 is 14 residues long. Losses at the gene ends were 6 bases for V and 7 bases for J; bases not matched to a gene: 11. In germline, CDR1 is LGHNT, CDR2 FRNRAP. The CDR3 loop is CASGSPGQPATQYF. DNA of the CDR3: TGTGCTAGTGGCTCCCCGGGACAGCCAGCGACCCAGTACTTC. Supplemented by reference TRBV12-5 and TRBJ2-5, the full variable domain reads DARVTQTPRHKVTEMGQEVTMRCQPILGHNTVFWYRQTMMQGLELLAYFRNRAPLDDSGMPKDRFSAEMPDATLATLKIQPSEPRDSAVYFCASGSPGQPATQYFGPGTRLLVL.

The chain recombines TRBV7-3 with TRBJ2-1; TRBD1 might be the D (5 bases). Trimming left V 5 bases short and J 4 bases short, with 18 bases between. This CDR3 spans 16 amino acids. Looked up from germline, CDR1 is SGHTA and CDR2 is FQGTGA. CDR3 loop: CASSPFPPQAYNEQFF. In DNA form, the CDR3 reads TGTGCCAGCAGCCCTTTTCCCCCACAGGCATACAATGAGCAGTTCTTC.

V gene TRBV11-2 combines with J gene TRBJ2-3; D not resolved. Trimming removed 1 base at V and 0 bases at J, with 8 bases between. This CDR3 is 15 amino acids long. The germline V gene encodes CDR1 SGHAT and CDR2 FQNNGV. CDR3 sequence (DNA): TGTGCCAGCAGCTTAGCCGCCTGGAGCACAGATACGCAGTATTTT. This codes for CASSLAAWSTDTQYF.

This clone turned up a few times. The V call is TRBV18, the J call TRBJ2-7; D is perhaps TRBD2 (5 bases). Germline CDR1 KGHSH, CDR2 LQKENI. The CDR3 spans 15 residues. Deletions cut 2 bases from V and 6 bases from J, with 17 bases between. CDR3 loop: CASSPGSGEGSEQYF. The CDR3 DNA reads TGTGCCAGCTCACCAGGCTCTGGAGAGGGAAGCGAGCAGTACTTC.

This sequence joins TRBV10-3 and TRBJ1-3; D possibly corresponds to TRBD1 (5 bases). The CDR3 has 13 residues. Trimming took 6 bases from V and 4 from J, leaving 10 bases between them. From germline, CDR1 is ENHRY and CDR2 SYGVKD. The CDR3 nucleotides are TGTGCCATCAGGTCAGGGTCAGGAAACACCATATATTTT. Its translation: CAIRSGSGNTIYF.

The rearrangement joins TRBV6-1 to TRBJ2-7; D not certain. This CDR3 comprises 14 residues. The V gene lost 1 base and the J gene lost 3 bases, with 10 bases spanning the gap. Germline assignment: CDR1 MNHNS and CDR2 SASEGT. CDR3 protein: CASSEVWAGYEQYF. The CDR3 region has the DNA TGTGCCAGCAGTGAAGTTTGGGCTGGCTACGAGCAGTACTTC.

V gene TRBV27 combines with J gene TRBJ2-1, with 10 bases that match TRBD2. Trimming at V came to 3 bases and at J to 3 bases, leaving 2 bases not matched to a gene. Germline-derived CDR1 and CDR2 are MNHEY and SMNVEV (reference sequence). The CDR3 runs 15 residues. The CDR3 DNA reads as TGTGCCAGCAGTTTGGGGACTAGCGTCTACAATGAGCAGTTCTTC. Its translation is CASSLGTSVYNEQFF.

The chain uses TRBV27 and TRBJ2-2; 11 nucleotides align to TRBD2. This CDR3 contains 16 residues. The germline V gene encodes CDR1 MNHEY and CDR2 SMNVEV (reference sequence). Trimming at V came to 3 bases and at J to 7 bases, leaving 7 bases not matched to a gene. The chain's CDR3 is CASSFIAGGSGGELFF. The CDR3 nucleotides are TGTGCCAGCAGTTTTATAGCGGGAGGGTCTGGCGGGGAGCTGTTTTTT.

V gene TRBV29-1 combines with J gene TRBJ2-7; possibly TRBD2 for D (6 bases). CDR1 and CDR2 from the germline V gene are SQVTM and ANQGSEA. The V and J ends lost 6 bases and 3 bases respectively, with 15 bases between them. The CDR3 runs 13 residues. The CDR3 region is CSVRDLPYYEQYF. The CDR3 DNA reads as TGCAGCGTGAGGGACTTACCTTACTACGAGCAGTACTTC.

The V call is TRBV6-5, the J call TRBJ2-1; no reliable D call. This CDR3 is built from 13 residues. Germline CDR1 and CDR2: MNHEY and SVGAGI. V lost 9 bases to trimming and J lost 4 bases, with 13 bases between them. The CDR3 loop is CASTLVVYNEQFF. In nucleotides, the CDR3 is TGTGCCAGTACATTGGTGGTATACAATGAGCAGTTCTTC.

V and J are TRBV9 and TRBJ2-7; a weak D match, TRBD1 (5 bases). The CDR3 consists of 13 residues. The V gene lost 0 bases and the J gene lost 4 bases, with 8 bases spanning the gap. Germline CDR1 and CDR2: SGDLS and YYNGEE. The CDR3 coding sequence is TGTGCCAGCAGCGTAGCCGACAGTTACGAGCAGTACTTC. As protein: CASSVADSYEQYF.

The chain employs TRBV28 and TRBJ1-2, with D perhaps matching TRBD1 (6 bases). The V end was cut by 3 bases, the J end by 6 bases, with 20 bases between. There are 16 residues in the CDR3. Germline loops: CDR1 MDHEN, CDR2 SYDVKM. The CDR3 here is CASSLGLPGGAHGYTF. The CDR3 region has the DNA TGTGCCAGCAGTTTGGGGCTCCCGGGGGGGGCGCATGGCTACACCTTC.

The chain carries TRBV27 and TRBJ1-1, with TRBD1 matching over 10 bases. CDR1 MNHEY and CDR2 SMNVEV come from the germline V gene (reference sequence). The CDR3 runs to 13 residues. The trim removed 8 bases at V and 12 bases at J, leaving 12 bases unmatched. The CDR3 region has the DNA TGTGCCAGCTGGTCGTGGGGACAGGGGCGAACTTTCTTT. Protein product: CASWSWGQGRTFF.

This clone has only one observation. CDR3 coding DNA: TGCGCCAGCAGCTCCGGAAATAGCGGGAGGGCCGCCGGGGAGCTGTTTTTT. The encoded protein is CASSSGNSGRAAGELFF. The chain links TRBV5-1 to TRBJ2-2; 11 bases are a match to TRBD2. This CDR3 has 17 amino acids. Germline lookup yields CDR1 SGHRS and CDR2 YFSETQ. With 3 bases clipped from V and 6 bases from J, the junction kept 10 bases outside the gene matches.

The chain links TRBV3-1 (or the pseudogene TRBV3-2) to TRBJ1-2; D is unresolved. Germline V gene lookup returns CDR1 LGHDT and CDR2 YNNKEL (reference sequence). The CDR3 loop spans 13 amino acids. The germline V and J ends were trimmed by 1 base and 3 bases, with 6 bases remaining between them. In nucleotides, the CDR3 is TGTGCCAGCAGCCAAGCGTTAGACTATGGCTACACCTTC. It is translated as CASSQALDYGYTF.